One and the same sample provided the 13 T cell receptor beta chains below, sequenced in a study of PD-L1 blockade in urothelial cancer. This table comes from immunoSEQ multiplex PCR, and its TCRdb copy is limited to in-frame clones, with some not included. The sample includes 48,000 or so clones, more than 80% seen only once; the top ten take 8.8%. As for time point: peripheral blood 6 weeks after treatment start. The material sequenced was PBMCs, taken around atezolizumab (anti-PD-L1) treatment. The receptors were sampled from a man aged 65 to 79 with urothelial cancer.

As DNA, the CDR3 is TGCAGCGTTGTCCCCCTTAGGACAGGCCCCCAAGAGACCCAGTACTTC. Its translation is CSVVPLRTGPQETQYF. The chain uses TRBV29-1 and TRBJ2-5, with 7 nucleotides matching TRBD1. The CDR3 sequence is 16 residues long. Germline V CDR1 and CDR2: SQVTM, ANQGSEA. Unmatched junction bases numbered 12, after V lost 4 bases and J lost 1 base.

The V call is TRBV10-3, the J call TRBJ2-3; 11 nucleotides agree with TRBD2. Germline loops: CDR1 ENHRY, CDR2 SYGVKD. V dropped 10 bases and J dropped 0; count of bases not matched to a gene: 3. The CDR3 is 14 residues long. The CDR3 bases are TGTGCCACGGGACTAGCGGATAGCACAGATACGCAGTATTTT. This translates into CATGLADSTDTQYF.

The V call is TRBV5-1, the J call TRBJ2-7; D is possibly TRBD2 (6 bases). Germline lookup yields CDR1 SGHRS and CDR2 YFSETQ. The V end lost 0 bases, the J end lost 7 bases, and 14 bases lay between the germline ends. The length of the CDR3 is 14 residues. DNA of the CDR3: TGCGCCAGCAGCTTGGACGGGAGAGTGCGAGAGCAGTACTTC. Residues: CASSLDGRVREQYF.

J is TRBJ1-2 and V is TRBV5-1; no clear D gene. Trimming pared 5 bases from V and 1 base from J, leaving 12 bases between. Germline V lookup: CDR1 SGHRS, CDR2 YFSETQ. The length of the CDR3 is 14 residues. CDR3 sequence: CASRMTPYNYGYTF. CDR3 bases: TGCGCCAGCAGAATGACACCTTATAACTATGGCTACACCTTC.

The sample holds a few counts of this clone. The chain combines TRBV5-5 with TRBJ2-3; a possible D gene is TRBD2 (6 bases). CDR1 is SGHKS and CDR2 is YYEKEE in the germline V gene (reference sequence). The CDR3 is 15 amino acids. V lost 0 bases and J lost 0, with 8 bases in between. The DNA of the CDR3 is TGTGCCAGCAGCTTGGCGAGCGGGAGCACAGATACGCAGTATTTT. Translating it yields CASSLASGSTDTQYF.

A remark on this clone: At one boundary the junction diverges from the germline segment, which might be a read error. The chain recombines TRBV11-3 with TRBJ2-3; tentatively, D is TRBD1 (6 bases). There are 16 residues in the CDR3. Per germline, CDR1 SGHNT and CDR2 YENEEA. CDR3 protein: CASSLGVLGAAETQYF. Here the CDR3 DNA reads TGTGCCAGCAGCTTGGGGGTACTGGGGGCGGCAGAGACGCAGTATTTT.

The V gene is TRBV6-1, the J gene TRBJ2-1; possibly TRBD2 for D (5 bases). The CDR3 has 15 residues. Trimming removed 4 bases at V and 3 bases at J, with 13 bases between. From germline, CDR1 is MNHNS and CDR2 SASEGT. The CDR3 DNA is TGTGCCAGCAGTGTCACTAGTCTGGGCTACAATGAGCAGTTCTTC. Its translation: CASSVTSLGYNEQFF.

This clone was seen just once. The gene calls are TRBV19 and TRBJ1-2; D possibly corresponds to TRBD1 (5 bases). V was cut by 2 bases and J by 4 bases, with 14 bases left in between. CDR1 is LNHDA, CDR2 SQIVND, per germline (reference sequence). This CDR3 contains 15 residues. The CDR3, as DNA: TGTGCCAGTAGTATACATGGGGCAGGGCCCTATGGCTACACCTTC. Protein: CASSIHGAGPYGYTF.

As DNA, the CDR3 is TGTGCCAGCAGCTTAGGGGGCGGCCAGCCCCAGCATTTT. Translating gives CASSLGGGQPQHF. V is TRBV7-2 and J is TRBJ1-5; D possibly corresponds to TRBD1 (5 bases). Trimming left V 1 base short and J 7 bases short, with 8 bases between. Germline V CDR1 and CDR2: SGHTA, FQGNSA. The CDR3 extends over 13 amino acids.

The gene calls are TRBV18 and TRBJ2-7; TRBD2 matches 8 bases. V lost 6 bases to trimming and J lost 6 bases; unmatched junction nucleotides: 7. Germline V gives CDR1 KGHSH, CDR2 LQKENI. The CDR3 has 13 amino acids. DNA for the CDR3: TGTGCCAGCTCCCTCGGGAGGGGCGTCGAGCAGTACTTC. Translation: CASSLGRGVEQYF.

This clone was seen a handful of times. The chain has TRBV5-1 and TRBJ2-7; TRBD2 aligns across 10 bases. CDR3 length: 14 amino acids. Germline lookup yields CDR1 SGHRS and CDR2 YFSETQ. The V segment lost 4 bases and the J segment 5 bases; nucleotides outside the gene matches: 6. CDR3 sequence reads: CASSTSGRDDEQYF. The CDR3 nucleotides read TGCGCCAGCAGCACGAGCGGGAGGGACGACGAGCAGTACTTC.

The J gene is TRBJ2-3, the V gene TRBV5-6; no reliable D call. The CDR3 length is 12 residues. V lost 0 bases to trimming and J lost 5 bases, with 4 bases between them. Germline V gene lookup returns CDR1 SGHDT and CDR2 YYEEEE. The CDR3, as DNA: TGTGCCAGCAGCTTGGCCCGAGATACGCAGTATTTT. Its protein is CASSLARDTQYF.

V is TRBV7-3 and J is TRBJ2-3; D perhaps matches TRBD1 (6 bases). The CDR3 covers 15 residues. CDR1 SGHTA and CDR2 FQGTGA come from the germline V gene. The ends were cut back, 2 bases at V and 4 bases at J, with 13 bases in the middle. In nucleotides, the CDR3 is TGTGCCAGCAGCTTAGACCCACAGGGAGCAGATACGCAGTATTTT. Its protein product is CASSLDPQGADTQYF.